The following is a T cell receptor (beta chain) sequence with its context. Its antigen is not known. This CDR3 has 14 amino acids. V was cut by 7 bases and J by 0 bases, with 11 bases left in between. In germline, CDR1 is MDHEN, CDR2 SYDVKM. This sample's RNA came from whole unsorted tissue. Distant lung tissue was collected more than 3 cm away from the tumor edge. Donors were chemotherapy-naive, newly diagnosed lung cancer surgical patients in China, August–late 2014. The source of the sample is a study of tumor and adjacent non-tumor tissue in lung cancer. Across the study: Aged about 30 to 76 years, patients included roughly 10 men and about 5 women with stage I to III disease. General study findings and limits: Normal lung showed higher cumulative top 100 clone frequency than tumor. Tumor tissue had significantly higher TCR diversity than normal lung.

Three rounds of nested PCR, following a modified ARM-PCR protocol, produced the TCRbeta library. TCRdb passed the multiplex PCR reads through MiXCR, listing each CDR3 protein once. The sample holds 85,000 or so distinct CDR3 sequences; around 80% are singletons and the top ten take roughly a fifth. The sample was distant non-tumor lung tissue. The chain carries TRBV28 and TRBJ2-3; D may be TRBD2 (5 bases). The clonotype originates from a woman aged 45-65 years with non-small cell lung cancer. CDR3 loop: CASKSGTSTDTQYF. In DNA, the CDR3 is TGTGCCAGCAAGAGCGGTACTAGCACAGATACGCAGTATTTT.